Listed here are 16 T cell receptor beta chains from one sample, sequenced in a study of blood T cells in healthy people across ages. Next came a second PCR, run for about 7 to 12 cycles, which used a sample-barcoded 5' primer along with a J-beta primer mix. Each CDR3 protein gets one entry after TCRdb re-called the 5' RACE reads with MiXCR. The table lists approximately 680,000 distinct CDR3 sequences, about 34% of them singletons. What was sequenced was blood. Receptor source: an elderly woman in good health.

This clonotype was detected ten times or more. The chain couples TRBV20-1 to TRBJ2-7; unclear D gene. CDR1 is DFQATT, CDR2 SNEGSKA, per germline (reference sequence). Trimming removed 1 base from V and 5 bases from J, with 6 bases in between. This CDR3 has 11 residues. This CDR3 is CSARADHEQYF. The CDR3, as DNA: TGCAGTGCTAGAGCGGACCACGAGCAGTACTTC.

CDR3 bases: TGTGCCAGCAGCGGCCGGTTAGGGGCTTATTCACCCCTCCACTTT. It yields the protein CASSGRLGAYSPLHF. The chain carries TRBV28 and TRBJ1-6; tentatively, D is TRBD1 (5 bases). V was trimmed by 6 bases and J by 8 bases, leaving 17 bases between them. Germline V gene lookup returns CDR1 MDHEN and CDR2 SYDVKM. CDR3 length: 15 residues.

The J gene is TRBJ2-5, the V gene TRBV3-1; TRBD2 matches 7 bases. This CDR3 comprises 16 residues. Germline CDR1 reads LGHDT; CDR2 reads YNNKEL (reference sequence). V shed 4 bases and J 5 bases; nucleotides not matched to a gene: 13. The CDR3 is CASSPAGRGWGETQYF. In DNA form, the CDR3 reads TGTGCCAGCAGCCCCGCGGGGAGGGGTTGGGGTGAGACCCAGTACTTC.

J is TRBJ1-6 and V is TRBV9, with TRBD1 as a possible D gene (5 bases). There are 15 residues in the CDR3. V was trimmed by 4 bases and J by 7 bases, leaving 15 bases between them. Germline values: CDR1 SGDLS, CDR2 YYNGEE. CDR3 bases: TGTGCCAGCAGCCTTAACCCGGGGCCAAATTCACCCCTCCACTTT. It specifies CASSLNPGPNSPLHF.

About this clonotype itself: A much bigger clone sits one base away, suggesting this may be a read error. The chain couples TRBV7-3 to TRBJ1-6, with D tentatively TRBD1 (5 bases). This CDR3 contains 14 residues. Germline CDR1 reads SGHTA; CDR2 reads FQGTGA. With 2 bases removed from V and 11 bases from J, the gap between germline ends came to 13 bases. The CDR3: CASSLEDKNPPLHF. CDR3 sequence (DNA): TGTGCCAGCAGCTTAGAGGACAAAAATCCACCCCTCCACTTT.

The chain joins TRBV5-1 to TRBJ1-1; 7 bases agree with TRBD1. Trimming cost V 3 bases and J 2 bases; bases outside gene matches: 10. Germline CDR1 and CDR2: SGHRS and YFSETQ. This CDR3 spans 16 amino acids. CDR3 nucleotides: TGCGCCAGCAGCTCCCAACCGACAGGGAGTAACACTGAAGCTTTCTTT. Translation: CASSSQPTGSNTEAFF. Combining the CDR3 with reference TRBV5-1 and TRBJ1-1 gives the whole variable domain KAGVTQTPRYLIKTRGQQVTLSCSPISGHRSVSWYQQTPGQGLQFLFEYFSETQRNKGNFPGRFSGRQFSNSRSEMNVSTLELGDSALYLCASSSQPTGSNTEAFFGQGTRLTVV.

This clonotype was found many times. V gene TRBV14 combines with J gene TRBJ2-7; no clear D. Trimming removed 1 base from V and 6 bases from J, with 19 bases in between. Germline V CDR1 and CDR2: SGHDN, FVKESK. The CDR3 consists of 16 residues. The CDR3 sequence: CASSQGLQSQTREQYF. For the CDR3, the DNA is TGTGCCAGCAGCCAAGGATTGCAGAGCCAAACCCGCGAGCAGTACTTC.

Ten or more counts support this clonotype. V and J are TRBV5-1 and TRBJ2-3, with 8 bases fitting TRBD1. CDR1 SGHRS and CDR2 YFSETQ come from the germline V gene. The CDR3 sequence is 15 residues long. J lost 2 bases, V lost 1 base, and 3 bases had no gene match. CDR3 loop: CASSLRTGSTDTQYF. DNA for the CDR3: TGCGCCAGCAGCTTGCGGACAGGGTCCACAGATACGCAGTATTTT.

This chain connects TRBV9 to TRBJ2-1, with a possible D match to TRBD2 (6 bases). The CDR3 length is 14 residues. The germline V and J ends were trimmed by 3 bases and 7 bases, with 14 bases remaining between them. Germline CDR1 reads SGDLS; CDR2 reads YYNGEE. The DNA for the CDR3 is TGTGCCAGCAGCGCGGGAGTTCAGGGAAATGAGCAGTTCTTC. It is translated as CASSAGVQGNEQFF.

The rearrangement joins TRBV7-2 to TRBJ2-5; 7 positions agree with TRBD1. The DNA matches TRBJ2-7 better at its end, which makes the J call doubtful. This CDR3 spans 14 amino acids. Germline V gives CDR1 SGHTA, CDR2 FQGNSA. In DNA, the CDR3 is TGTGCCAGCAGCGTCGACAGGGCGATTGACGAGCAGTACTTC. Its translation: CASSVDRAIDEQYF.

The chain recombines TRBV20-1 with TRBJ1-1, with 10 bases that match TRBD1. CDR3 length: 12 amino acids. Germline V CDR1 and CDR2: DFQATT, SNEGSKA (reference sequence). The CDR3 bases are TGCAGCCCGGGACAGGGGACCACTGAAGCTTTCTTT. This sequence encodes CSPGQGTTEAFF.

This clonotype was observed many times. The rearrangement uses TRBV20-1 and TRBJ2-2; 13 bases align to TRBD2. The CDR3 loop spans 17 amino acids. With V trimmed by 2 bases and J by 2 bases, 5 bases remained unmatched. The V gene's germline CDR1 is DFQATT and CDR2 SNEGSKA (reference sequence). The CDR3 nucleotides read TGCAGTGCTAGAATACTAGCGGGGGGGATAAACACCGGGGAGCTGTTTTTT. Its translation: CSARILAGGINTGELFF.

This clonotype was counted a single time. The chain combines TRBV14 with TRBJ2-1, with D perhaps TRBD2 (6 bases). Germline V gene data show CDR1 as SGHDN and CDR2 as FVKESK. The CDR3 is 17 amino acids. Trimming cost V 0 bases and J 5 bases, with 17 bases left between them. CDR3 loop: CASSQDLWRGAHNEQFF. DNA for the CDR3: TGTGCCAGCAGCCAAGATCTTTGGAGGGGCGCCCACAATGAGCAGTTCTTC. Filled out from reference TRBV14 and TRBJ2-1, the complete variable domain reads EAGVTQFPSHSVIEKGQTVTLRCDPISGHDNLYWYRRVMGKEIKFLLHFVKESKQDESGMPNNRFLAERTGGTYSTLKVQPAELEDSGVYFCASSQDLWRGAHNEQFFGPGTRLTVL.

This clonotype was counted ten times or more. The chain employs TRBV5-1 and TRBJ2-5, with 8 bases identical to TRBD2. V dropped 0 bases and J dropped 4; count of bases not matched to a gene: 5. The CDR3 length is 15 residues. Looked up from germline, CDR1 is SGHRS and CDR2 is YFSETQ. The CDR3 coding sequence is TGCGCCAGCAGCTTGGACGGGACTAGTGTAGAGACCCAGTACTTC. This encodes CASSLDGTSVETQYF.

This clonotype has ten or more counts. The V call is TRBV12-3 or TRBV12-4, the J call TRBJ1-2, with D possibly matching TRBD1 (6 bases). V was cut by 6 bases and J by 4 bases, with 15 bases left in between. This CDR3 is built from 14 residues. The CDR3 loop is CASRTAGALYGYTF. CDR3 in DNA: TGTGCCAGCAGAACTGCAGGGGCCCTCTATGGCTACACCTTC.

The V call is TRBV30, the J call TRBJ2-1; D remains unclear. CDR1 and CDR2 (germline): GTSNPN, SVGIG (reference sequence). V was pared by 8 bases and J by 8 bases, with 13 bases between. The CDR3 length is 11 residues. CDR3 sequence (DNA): TGTGCCAGGGCTTTGCGCGATGAGCAGTTCTTC. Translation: CARALRDEQFF.